The rows below give T cell receptor beta chains drawn from one sample of a study of blood T cells in healthy people across ages. Using its own MiXCR run on the 5' RACE reads, TCRdb lists one record per CDR3 protein. The sample yields 1.8 million or so distinct CDR3 sequences, roughly two fifths seen once. The sample comprised blood. The receptors derive from a human donor in good health. CDR3s include the opening cysteine and the closing phenylalanine or tryptophan. A D gene is named only where the DNA matches it firmly. The listing skips clone size in some rows; elsewhere it reads once, few, many or a size class.

cdr3_length clone_size j_call v_call d_call cdr3_aa cdr3_nt
15 few TRBJ2-1 TRBV6-4 TRBD2 CASSKTSGEYNEQFF TGTGCCAGCAGTAAGACTAGCGGAGAATACAATGAGCAGTTCTTC
14 - TRBJ2-3 TRBV7-3 - CASSPSPGGATQYF TGTGCCAGCAGCCCTAGTCCAGGTGGTGCTACGCAGTATTTT
18 - TRBJ1-1 TRBV5-5 - CASSLAARGQTLGGEAFF TGTGCCAGCAGCTTGGCCGCCCGCGGGCAGACGTTGGGGGGTGAAGCTTTCTTT
15 - TRBJ1-1 TRBV6-5 - CASSYAGLGNTEAFF TGTGCCAGCAGTTACGCGGGGCTGGGGAACACTGAAGCTTTCTTT
17 - TRBJ2-3 TRBV5-1 TRBD2 CASSLNGIAGVTDTQYF TGCGCCAGCAGCCTAAATGGTATAGCGGGGGTTACAGATACGCAGTATTTT
15 - TRBJ1-2 TRBV10-3 - CAISELNTFGSGYTF TGTGCCATCAGTGAGCTTAACACTTTTGGAAGTGGCTACACCTTC
16 - TRBJ2-5 TRBV12-3/TRBV12-4 TRBD2 CASTTLAGGLLETQYF TGTGCCAGCACCACTCTAGCGGGGGGGCTCCTAGAGACCCAGTACTTC
11 - TRBJ2-7 TRBV3-1 - CASRSAGEQYF TGTGCCAGCAGATCCGCCGGGGAGCAGTACTTC
16 few TRBJ2-7 TRBV5-1 - CASSLDRRVNPYEQYF TGCGCCAGCAGCTTGGACCGACGTGTGAATCCCTACGAGCAGTACTTC
15 few TRBJ1-4 TRBV4-1 TRBD1 CASSQDRDRRQKLFF TGCGCCAGCAGCCAAGACCGGGACAGGCGTCAAAAACTGTTTTTT
16 - TRBJ2-5 TRBV7-6 TRBD1 CVSTLLPGQGRETQYF TGTGTCAGCACCCTACTCCCGGGACAGGGGAGAGAGACCCAGTACTTC
13 few TRBJ2-7 TRBV20-1 - CSATGDGAYEQYF TGCAGTGCTACCGGAGACGGAGCCTACGAGCAGTACTTC
11 - TRBJ2-5 TRBV18 - CASPTQRGMYF TGTGCCAGCCCAACACAGAGAGGAATGTACTTC
13 - TRBJ2-5 TRBV27 TRBD1 CASSQGQYNEQYF TGTGCCAGCAGTCAGGGACAGTACAATGAGCAGTACTTC
14 - TRBJ2-5 TRBV7-2 - CASSYQRAQETQYF TGTGCCAGCAGCTACCAGCGGGCCCAAGAGACCCAGTACTTC
15 - TRBJ1-2 TRBV12-3/TRBV12-4 TRBD1 CASSSQGARHYGYTF TGTGCCAGCAGTTCTCAGGGGGCGCGACACTATGGCTACACCTTC
15 few TRBJ2-1 TRBV12-3/TRBV12-4 TRBD2 CASSSSGLSYNEQFF TGTGCCAGCAGTTCTAGCGGGTTGTCCTACAATGAGCAGTTCTTC
15 few TRBJ2-7 TRBV28 - CASSPGVPPSYEQYF TGTGCCAGCAGCCCTGGGGTCCCCCCCTCCTACGAGCAGTACTTC
15 - TRBJ1-2 TRBV5-8 - CASSFRQVLYYGYTF TGTGCCAGCAGCTTTAGACAGGTCCTCTACTATGGCTACACCTTC
18 once TRBJ2-1 TRBV28 - CASSPIRGDWGSYNEQFF TGTGCCAGCAGTCCCATCCGCGGGGACTGGGGCTCCTACAATGAGCAGTTCTTC
15 - TRBJ2-1 TRBV29-1 - CSVPKGGWAVDEQFF TGCAGCGTTCCAAAGGGTGGATGGGCGGTGGATGAGCAGTTCTTC
15 - TRBJ1-4 TRBV12-3/TRBV12-4 TRBD1 CASSFKGATNEKRFF TGTGCCAGCAGTTTTAAGGGGGCTACTAATGAAAAACGGTTTTTT
15 few TRBJ2-1 TRBV5-1 - CASSPRDKIYNEQFF TGCGCCAGCAGCCCGCGGGACAAGATATACAATGAGCAGTTCTTC
14 - TRBJ2-3 TRBV30 - CAWSPGLSADTQYF TGTGCCTGGAGTCCCGGACTTTCAGCGGATACGCAGTATTTT
15 - TRBJ2-7 TRBV28 - CASRYGPKSPYEQYF TGTGCCAGCAGATATGGGCCCAAATCCCCCTACGAGCAGTACTTC
15 - TRBJ1-2 TRBV27 - CASSPYRDTVHGYTF TGTGCCAGCAGTCCCTATAGGGACACCGTCCATGGCTACACCTTC
14 - TRBJ2-5 TRBV12-3/TRBV12-4 - CASTPRNFRETQYF TGTGCCAGCACCCCTCGTAACTTTCGGGAGACCCAGTACTTC
15 - TRBJ2-5 TRBV7-2 - CASSLYPGPRETQYF TGTGCCAGCAGCTTATATCCGGGACCAAGGGAGACCCAGTACTTC
17 few TRBJ2-7 TRBV5-6 - CASSPLPRQGLSYEQYF TGTGCCAGCAGCCCCCTCCCGAGGCAGGGACTCTCCTACGAGCAGTACTTC
15 - TRBJ1-2 TRBV7-9 - CASSLRGSLLRGYTF TGTGCCAGCAGCTTAAGAGGGTCTTTGCTCCGCGGCTACACCTTC
12 - TRBJ1-2 TRBV7-2 - CASSPPQEGYTF TGTGCCAGCAGCCCCCCCCAGGAAGGCTACACCTTC